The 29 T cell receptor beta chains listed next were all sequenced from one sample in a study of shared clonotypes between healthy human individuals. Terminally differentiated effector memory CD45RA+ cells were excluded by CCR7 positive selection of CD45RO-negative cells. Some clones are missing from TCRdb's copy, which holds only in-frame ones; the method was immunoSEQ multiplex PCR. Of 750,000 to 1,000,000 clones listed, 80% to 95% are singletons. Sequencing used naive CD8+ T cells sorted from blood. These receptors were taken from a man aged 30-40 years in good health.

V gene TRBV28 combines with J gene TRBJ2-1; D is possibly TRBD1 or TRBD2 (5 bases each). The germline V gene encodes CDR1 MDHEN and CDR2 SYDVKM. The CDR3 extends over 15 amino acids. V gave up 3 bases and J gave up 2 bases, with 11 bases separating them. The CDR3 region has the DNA TGTGCCAGCAGTTTGTTAGTGGGGGCCTACAATGAGCAGTTCTTC. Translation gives CASSLLVGAYNEQFF. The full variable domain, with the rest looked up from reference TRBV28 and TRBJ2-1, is DVKVTQSSRYLVKRTGEKVFLECVQDMDHENMFWYRQDPGLGLRLIYFSYDVKMKEKGDIPEGYSVSREKKERFSLILESASTNQTSMYLCASSLLVGAYNEQFFGPGTRLTVL.

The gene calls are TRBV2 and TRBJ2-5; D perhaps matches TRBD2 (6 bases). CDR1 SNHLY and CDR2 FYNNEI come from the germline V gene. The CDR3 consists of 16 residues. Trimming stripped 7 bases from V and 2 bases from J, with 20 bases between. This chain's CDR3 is CASTLRKAGRQETQYF. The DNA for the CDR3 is TGTGCCAGCACGTTGCGGAAGGCGGGACGACAAGAGACCCAGTACTTC.

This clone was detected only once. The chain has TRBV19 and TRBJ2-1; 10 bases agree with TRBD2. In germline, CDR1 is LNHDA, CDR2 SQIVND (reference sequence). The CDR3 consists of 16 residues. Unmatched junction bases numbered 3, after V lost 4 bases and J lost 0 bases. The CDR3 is CASSRTSGSSYNEQFF. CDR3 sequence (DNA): TGTGCCAGTAGTAGGACTAGCGGTAGCTCCTACAATGAGCAGTTCTTC.

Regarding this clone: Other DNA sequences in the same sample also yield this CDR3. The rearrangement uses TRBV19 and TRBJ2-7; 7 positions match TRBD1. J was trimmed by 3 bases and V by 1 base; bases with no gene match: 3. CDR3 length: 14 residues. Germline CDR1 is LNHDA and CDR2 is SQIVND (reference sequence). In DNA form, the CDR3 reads TGTGCCAGTAGTATAGGTACAGGGGACTACGAGCAGTACTTC. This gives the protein CASSIGTGDYEQYF.

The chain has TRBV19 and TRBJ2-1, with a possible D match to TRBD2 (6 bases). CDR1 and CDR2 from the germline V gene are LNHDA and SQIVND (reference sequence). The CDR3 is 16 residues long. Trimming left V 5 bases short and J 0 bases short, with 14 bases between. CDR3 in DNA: TGTGCCAGTAGTGTTCTAGCGACCAGCTCCTACAATGAGCAGTTCTTC. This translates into CASSVLATSSYNEQFF.

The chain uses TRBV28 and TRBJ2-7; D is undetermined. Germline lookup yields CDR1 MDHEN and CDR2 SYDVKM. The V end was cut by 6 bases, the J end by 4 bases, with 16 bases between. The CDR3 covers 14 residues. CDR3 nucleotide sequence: TGTGCCAGCAGAGAATGGGGTTTGGGGTACGAGCAGTACTTC. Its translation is CASREWGLGYEQYF.

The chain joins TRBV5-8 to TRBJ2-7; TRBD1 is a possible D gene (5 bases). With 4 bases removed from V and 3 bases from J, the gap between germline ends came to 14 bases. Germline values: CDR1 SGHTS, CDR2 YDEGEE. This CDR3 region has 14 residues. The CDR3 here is CASSQTVGHYEQYF. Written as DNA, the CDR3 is TGTGCCAGCAGCCAGACAGTAGGCCACTACGAGCAGTACTTC.

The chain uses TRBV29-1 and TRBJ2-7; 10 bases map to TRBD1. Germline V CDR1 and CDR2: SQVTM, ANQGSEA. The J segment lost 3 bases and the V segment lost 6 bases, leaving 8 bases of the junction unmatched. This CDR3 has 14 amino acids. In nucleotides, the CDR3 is TGCAGCGTGACAGGGGGCCACTCCGACTACGAGCAGTACTTC. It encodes CSVTGGHSDYEQYF.

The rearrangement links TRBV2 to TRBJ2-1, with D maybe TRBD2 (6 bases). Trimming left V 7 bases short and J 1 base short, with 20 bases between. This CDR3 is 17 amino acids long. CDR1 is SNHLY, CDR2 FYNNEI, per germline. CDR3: CASISGVRGRSYNEQFF. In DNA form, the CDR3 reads TGTGCCAGCATATCGGGGGTCCGTGGGCGTTCCTACAATGAGCAGTTCTTC.

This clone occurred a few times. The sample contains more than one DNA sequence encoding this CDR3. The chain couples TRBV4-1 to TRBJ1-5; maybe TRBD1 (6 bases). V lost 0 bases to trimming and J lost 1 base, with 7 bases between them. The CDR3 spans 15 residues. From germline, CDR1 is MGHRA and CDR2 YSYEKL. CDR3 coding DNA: TGCGCCAGCAGCCAAGACCAGGGGAGCAATCAGCCCCAGCATTTT. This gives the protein CASSQDQGSNQPQHF.

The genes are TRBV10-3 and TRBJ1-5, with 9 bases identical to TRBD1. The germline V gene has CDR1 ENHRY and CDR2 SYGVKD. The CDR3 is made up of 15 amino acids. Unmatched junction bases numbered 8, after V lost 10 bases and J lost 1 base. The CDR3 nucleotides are TGTGCCACTTCAACAGGGGGCAAAAGCAATCAGCCCCAGCATTTT. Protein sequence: CATSTGGKSNQPQHF.

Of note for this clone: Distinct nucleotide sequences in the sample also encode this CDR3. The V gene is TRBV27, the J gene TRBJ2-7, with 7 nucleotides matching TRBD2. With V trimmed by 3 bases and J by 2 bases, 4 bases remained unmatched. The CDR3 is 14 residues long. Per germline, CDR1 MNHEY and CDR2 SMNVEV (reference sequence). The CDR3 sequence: CASSFASGTYEQYF. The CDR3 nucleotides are TGTGCCAGCAGTTTTGCTAGCGGTACCTACGAGCAGTACTTC.

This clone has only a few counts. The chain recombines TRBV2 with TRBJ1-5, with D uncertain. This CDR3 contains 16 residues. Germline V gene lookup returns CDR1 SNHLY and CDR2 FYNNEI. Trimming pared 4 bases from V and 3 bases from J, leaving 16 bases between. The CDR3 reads CASSGTLRGINQPQHF. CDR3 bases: TGTGCCAGCAGTGGCACCCTTAGAGGGATCAATCAGCCCCAGCATTTT.

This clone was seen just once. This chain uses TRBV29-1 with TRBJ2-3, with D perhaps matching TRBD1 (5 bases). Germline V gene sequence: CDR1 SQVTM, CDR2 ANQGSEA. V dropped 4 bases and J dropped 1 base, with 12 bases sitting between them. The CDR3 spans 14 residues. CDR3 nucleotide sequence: TGCAGCGTTGGATCGAGCAGGGGCACAGATACGCAGTATTTT. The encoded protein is CSVGSSRGTDTQYF.

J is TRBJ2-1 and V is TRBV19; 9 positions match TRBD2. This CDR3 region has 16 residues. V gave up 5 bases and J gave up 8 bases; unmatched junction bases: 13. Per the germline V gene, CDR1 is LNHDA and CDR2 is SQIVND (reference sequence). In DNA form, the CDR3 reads TGTGCCAGTAGTCCCCTCGGGACTAGCCGCCCGGATGAGCAGTTCTTC. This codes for CASSPLGTSRPDEQFF.

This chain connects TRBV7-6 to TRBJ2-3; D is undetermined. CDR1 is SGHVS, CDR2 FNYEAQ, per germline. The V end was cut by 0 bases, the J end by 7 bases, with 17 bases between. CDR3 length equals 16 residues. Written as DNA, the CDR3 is TGTGCCAGCAGCTTAGCGTCTGATCCCCGGTCGAATACGCAGTATTTT. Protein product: CASSLASDPRSNTQYF.

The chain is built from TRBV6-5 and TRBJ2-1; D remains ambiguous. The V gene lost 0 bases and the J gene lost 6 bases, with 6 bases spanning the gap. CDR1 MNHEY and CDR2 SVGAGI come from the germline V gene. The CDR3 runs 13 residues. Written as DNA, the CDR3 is TGTGCCAGCAGTTACTCGATGACCAATGAGCAGTTCTTC. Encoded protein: CASSYSMTNEQFF.

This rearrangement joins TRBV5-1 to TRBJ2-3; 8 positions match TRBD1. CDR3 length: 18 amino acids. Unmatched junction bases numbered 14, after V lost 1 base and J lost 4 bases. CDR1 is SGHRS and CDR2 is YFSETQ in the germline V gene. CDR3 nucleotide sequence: TGCGCCAGCAGCTTGAGAGCTGTGACAGGGGTTAGTTCAGATACGCAGTATTTT. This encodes CASSLRAVTGVSSDTQYF. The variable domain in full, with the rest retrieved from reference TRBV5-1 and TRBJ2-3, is KAGVTQTPRYLIKTRGQQVTLSCSPISGHRSVSWYQQTPGQGLQFLFEYFSETQRNKGNFPGRFSGRQFSNSRSEMNVSTLELGDSALYLCASSLRAVTGVSSDTQYFGPGTRLTVL.

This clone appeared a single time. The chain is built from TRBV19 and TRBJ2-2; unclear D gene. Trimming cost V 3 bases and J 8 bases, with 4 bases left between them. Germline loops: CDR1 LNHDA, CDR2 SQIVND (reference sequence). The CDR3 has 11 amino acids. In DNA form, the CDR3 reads TGTGCCAGTAGTATGGGGGGGGAGCTGTTTTTT. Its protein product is CASSMGGELFF.

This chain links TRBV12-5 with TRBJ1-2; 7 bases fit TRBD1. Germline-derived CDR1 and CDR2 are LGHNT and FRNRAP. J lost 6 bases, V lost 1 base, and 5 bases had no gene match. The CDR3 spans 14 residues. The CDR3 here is CASGLGQGVDGYTF. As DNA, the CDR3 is TGTGCTAGTGGTTTGGGTCAGGGGGTTGATGGCTACACCTTC. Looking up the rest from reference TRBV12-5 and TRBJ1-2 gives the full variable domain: DARVTQTPRHKVTEMGQEVTMRCQPILGHNTVFWYRQTMMQGLELLAYFRNRAPLDDSGMPKDRFSAEMPDATLATLKIQPSEPRDSAVYFCASGLGQGVDGYTFGSGTRLTVV.

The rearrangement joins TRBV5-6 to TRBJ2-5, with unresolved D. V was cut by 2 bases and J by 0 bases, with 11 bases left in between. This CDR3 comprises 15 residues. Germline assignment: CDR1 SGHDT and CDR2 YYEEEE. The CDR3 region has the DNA TGTGCCAGCAGCTTAGTGGCCACTTACCAAGAGACCCAGTACTTC. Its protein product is CASSLVATYQETQYF.

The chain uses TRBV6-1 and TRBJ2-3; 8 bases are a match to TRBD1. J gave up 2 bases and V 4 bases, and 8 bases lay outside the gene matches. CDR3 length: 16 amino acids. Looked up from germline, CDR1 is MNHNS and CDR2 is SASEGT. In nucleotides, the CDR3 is TGTGCCAGCAGTGCGTCCGGGACAGGCTTCACAGATACGCAGTATTTT. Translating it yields CASSASGTGFTDTQYF.

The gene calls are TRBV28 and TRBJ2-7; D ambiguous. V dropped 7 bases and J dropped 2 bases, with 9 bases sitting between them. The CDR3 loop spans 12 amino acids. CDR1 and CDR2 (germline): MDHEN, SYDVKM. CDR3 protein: CASKGITYEQYF. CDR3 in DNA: TGTGCCAGCAAAGGCATCACCTACGAGCAGTACTTC. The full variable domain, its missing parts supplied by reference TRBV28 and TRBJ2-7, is DVKVTQSSRYLVKRTGEKVFLECVQDMDHENMFWYRQDPGLGLRLIYFSYDVKMKEKGDIPEGYSVSREKKERFSLILESASTNQTSMYLCASKGITYEQYFGPGTRLTVT.

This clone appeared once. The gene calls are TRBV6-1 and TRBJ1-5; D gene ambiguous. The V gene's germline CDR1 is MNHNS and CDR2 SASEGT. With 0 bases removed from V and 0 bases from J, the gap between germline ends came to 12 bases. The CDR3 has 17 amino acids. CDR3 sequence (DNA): TGTGCCAGCAGTGAAGCTAGACACCTCGATAGCAATCAGCCCCAGCATTTT. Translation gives CASSEARHLDSNQPQHF.

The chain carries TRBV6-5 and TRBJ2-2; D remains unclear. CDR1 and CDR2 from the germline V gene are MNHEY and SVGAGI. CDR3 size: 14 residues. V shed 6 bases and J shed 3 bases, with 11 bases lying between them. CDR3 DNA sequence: TGTGCCAGCAGCCCCACCCACGACACCGGGGAGCTGTTTTTT. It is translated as CASSPTHDTGELFF.

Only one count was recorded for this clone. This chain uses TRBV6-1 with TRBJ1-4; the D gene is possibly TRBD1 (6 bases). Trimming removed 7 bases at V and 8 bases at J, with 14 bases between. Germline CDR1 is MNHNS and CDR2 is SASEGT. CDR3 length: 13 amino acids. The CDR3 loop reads CASTEGRGEKLFF. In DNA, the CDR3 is TGTGCCAGCACCGAGGGCAGGGGCGAAAAACTGTTTTTT.

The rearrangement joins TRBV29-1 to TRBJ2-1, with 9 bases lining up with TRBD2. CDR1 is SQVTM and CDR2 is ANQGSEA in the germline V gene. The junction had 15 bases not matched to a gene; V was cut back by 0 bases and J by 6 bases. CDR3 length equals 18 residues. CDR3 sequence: CSVEELLGAGGLTNEQFF. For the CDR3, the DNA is TGCAGCGTTGAAGAACTCTTGGGGGCGGGAGGGTTGACCAATGAGCAGTTCTTC.

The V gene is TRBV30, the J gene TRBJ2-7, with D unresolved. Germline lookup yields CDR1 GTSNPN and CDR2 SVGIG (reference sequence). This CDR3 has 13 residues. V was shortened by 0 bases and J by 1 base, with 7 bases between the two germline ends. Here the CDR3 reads CAWSVHPSYEQYF. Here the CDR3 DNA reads TGTGCCTGGAGTGTACATCCGTCCTACGAGCAGTACTTC.

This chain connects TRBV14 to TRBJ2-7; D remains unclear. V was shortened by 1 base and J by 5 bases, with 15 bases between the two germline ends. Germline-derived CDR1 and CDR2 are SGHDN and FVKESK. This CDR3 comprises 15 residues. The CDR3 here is CASSQGVTLDDEQYF. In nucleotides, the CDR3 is TGTGCCAGCAGCCAAGGGGTTACCCTGGATGACGAGCAGTACTTC.